This T cell receptor beta chain was obtained from a study of CD8 T cells in ankylosing spondylitis. Only a few counts were recorded for this clonotype. A single record per CDR3 protein comes from TCRdb applying MiXCR to the 5' RACE reads. The sample has fewer than 25,000 distinct CDR3 sequences; under 15% are singletons. CDR3 length: 15 residues. Trimming took 4 bases from V and 5 from J, leaving 17 bases between them. This sequence originates from a male donor with ankylosing spondylitis or in good health (not recorded which). V gene TRBV12-3 or TRBV12-4 combines with J gene TRBJ1-1; D not resolved. Sequenced: blood. The CDR3 DNA sequence: TGTGCCAGCAGTTCGGAGGACCTGGGCAGTACTGAAGCTTTCTTT. It yields the protein CASSSEDLGSTEAFF.